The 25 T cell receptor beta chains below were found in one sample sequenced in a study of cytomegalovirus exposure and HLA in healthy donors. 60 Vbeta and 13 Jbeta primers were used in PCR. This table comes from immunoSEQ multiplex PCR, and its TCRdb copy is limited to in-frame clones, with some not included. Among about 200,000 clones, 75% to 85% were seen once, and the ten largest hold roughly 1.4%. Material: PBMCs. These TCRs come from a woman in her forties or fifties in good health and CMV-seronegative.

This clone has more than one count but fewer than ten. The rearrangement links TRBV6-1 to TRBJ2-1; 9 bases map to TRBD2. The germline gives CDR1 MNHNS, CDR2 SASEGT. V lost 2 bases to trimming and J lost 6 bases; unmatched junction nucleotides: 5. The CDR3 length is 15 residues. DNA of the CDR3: TGTGCCAGCAGTGAACAGGGCGGGGGGGCCAATGAGCAGTTCTTC. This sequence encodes CASSEQGGGANEQFF.

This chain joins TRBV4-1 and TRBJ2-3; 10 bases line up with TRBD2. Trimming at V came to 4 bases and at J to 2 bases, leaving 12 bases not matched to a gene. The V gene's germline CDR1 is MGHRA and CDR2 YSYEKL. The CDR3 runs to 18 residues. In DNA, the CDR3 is TGCGCCAGCAGCCTACAAGCGGGGGGGGACAGTTTCACAGATACGCAGTATTTT. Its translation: CASSLQAGGDSFTDTQYF.

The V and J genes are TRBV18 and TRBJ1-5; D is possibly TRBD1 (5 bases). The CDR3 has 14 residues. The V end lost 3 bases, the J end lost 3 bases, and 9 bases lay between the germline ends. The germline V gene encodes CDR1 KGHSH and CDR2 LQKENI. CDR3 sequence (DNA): TGTGCCAGCTCACCTGGGGGGGACAATCAGCCCCAGCATTTT. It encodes CASSPGGDNQPQHF.

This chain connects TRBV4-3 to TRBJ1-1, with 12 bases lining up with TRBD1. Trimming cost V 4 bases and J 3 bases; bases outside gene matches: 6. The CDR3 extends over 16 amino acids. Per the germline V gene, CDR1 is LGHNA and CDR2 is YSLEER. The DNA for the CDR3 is TGCGCCAGCAGCCTCGGGACAGGGGGCCGGTACACTGAAGCTTTCTTT. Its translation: CASSLGTGGRYTEAFF.

The CDR3, as DNA: TGTGCCAGCAGCCTCCGGTTATCTGGAAACACCATATATTTT. Protein sequence: CASSLRLSGNTIYF. V is TRBV16 and J is TRBJ1-3; D is unresolved. Germline lookup yields CDR1 KGHSY and CDR2 FQNENV. This CDR3 is 14 amino acids long. V was pared by 4 bases and J by 1 base, with 8 bases between.

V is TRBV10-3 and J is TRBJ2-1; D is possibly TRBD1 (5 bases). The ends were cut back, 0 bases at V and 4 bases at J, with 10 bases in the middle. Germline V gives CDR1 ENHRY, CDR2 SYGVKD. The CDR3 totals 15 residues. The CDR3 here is CAISESRDPYNEQFF. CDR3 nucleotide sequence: TGTGCCATCAGTGAGTCCAGGGATCCTTACAATGAGCAGTTCTTC.

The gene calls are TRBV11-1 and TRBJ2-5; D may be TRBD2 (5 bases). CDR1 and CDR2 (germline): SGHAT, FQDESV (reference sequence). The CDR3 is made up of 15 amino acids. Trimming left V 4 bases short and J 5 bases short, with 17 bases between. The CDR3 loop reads CASSSSPASWETQYF. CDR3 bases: TGTGCCAGCAGCTCCTCGCCGGCTAGCTGGGAGACCCAGTACTTC.

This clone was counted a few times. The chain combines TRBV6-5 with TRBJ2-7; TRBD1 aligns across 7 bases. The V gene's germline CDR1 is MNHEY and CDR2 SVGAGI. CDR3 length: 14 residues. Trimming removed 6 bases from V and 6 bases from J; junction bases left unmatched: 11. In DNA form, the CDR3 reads TGTGCCAGCAGCCCCCCCGGAACAGGGGCCGAGCAGTACTTC. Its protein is CASSPPGTGAEQYF.

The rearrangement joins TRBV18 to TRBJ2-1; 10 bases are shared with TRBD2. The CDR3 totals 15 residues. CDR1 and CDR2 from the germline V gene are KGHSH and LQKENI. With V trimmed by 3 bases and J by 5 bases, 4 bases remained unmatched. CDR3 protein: CASSPQGLADNEQFF. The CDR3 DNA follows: TGTGCCAGCTCACCCCAAGGACTAGCGGACAATGAGCAGTTCTTC.

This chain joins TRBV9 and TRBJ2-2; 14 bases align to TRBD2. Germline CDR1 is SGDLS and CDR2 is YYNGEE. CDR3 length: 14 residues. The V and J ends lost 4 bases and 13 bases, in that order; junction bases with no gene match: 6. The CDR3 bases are TGTGCCAGCAGCCTGGGACTAGCGGGAGAAGGGCTGTTTTTT. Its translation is CASSLGLAGEGLFF. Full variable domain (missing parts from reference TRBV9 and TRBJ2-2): DSGVTQTPKHLITATGQRVTLRCSPRSGDLSVYWYQQSLDQGLQFLIQYYNGEERAKGNILERFSAQQFPDLHSELNLSSLELGDSALYFCASSLGLAGEGLFFGEGSRLTVL.

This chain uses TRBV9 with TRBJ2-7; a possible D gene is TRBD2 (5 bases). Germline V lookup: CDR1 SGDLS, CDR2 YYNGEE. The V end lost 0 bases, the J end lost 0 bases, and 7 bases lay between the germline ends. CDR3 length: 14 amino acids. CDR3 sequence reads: CASSVEGSSYEQYF. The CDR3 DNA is TGTGCCAGCAGCGTAGAAGGGAGCTCCTACGAGCAGTACTTC.

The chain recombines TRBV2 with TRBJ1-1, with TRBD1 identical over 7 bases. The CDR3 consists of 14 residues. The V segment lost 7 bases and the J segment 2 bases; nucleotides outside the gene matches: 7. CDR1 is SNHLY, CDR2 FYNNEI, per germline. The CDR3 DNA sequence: TGTGCCAGCACCAGGGGGTACCCTAACACTGAAGCTTTCTTT. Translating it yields CASTRGYPNTEAFF.

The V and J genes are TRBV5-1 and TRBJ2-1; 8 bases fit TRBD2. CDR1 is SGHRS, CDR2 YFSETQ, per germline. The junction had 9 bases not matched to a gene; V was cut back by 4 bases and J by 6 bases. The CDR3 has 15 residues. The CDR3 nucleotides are TGCGCCAGCAGCCGGTGGACTAGCAACAGCAATGAGCAGTTCTTC. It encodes CASSRWTSNSNEQFF. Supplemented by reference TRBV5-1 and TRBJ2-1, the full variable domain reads KAGVTQTPRYLIKTRGQQVTLSCSPISGHRSVSWYQQTPGQGLQFLFEYFSETQRNKGNFPGRFSGRQFSNSRSEMNVSTLELGDSALYLCASSRWTSNSNEQFFGPGTRLTVL.

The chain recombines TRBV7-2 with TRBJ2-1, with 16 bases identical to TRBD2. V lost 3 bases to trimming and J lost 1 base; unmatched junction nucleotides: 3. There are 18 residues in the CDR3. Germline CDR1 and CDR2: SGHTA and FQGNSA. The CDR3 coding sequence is TGTGCCAGCAGCTTGGGACTAGCGGGGGGGCCGTCCTACAATGAGCAGTTCTTC. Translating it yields CASSLGLAGGPSYNEQFF.

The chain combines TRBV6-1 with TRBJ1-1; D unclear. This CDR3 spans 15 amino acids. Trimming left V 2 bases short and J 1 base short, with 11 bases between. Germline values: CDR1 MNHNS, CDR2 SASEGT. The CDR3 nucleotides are TGTGCCAGCAGTGAATCTCGGGAGGGGAACACTGAAGCTTTCTTT. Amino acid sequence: CASSESREGNTEAFF.

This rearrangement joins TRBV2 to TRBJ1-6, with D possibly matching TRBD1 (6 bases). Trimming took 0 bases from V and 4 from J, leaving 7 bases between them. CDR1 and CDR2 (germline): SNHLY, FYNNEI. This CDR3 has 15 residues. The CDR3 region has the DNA TGTGCCAGCAGTGAAGCTGGACAGTATAATTCACCCCTCCACTTT. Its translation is CASSEAGQYNSPLHF.

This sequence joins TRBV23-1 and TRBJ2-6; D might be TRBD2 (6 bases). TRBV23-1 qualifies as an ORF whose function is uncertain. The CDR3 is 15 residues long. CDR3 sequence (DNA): TGCGCGTGGGAGGACTCGTACTCTGGGGCCAACGTCCTGACTTTC. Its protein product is CAWEDSYSGANVLTF.

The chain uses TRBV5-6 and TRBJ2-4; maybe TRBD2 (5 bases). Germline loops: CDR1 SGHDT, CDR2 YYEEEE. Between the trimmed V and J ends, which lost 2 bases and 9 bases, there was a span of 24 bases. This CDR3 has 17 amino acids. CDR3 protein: CASSLDYRVSPSAIQYF. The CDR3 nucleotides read TGTGCCAGCAGCTTAGACTACCGGGTCTCTCCTAGTGCCATTCAGTACTTC.

The CDR3 DNA reads as TGTGCCAGCAGCTTAGAAGAGCTAGGGGGACAAGAGACCCAGTACTTC. Amino acids: CASSLEELGGQETQYF. The chain recombines TRBV11-2 with TRBJ2-5, with D perhaps TRBD1 (6 bases). V lost 0 bases and J 2 bases, leaving 13 bases between the germline ends. This CDR3 region has 16 residues. CDR1 and CDR2 (germline): SGHAT, FQNNGV.

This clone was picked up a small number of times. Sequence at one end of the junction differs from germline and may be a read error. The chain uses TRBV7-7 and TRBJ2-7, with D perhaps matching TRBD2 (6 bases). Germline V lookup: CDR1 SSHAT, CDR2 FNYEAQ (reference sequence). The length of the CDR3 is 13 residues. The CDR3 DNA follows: TGTGCTAGCAGCTTAGTTGAGGGAGGAGAGCAGTACTTC. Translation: CASSLVEGGEQYF.

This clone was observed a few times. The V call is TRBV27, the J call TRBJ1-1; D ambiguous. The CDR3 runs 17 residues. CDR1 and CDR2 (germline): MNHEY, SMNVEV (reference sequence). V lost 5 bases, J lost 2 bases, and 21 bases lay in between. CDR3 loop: CASSQWRVPVINTEAFF. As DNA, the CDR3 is TGTGCCAGCAGTCAATGGAGAGTACCCGTCATCAACACTGAAGCTTTCTTT.

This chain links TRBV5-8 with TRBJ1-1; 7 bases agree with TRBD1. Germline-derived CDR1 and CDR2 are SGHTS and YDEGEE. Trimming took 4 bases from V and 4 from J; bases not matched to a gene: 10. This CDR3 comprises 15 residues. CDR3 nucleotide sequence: TGTGCCAGCAGCAGGAAGGTGGGGACAGCCACTGAAGCTTTCTTT. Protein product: CASSRKVGTATEAFF.

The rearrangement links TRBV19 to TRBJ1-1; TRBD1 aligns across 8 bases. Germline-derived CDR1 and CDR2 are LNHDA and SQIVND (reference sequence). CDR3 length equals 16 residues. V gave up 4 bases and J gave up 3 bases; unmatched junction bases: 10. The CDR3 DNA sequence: TGTGCCAGTAGTAGACCAGGGGGCGCAACGGACACTGAAGCTTTCTTT. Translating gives CASSRPGGATDTEAFF.

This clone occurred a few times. CDR3 amino acids: CASSERQARTDTQYF. In DNA form, the CDR3 reads TGTGCCAGCAGCGAGCGACAGGCTCGCACAGATACGCAGTATTTT. The V and J genes are TRBV7-2 and TRBJ2-3; D is possibly TRBD1 (6 bases). The germline V gene encodes CDR1 SGHTA and CDR2 FQGNSA. Trimming removed 5 bases from V and 1 base from J, with 13 bases in between. This CDR3 has 15 amino acids. Using reference TRBV7-2 and TRBJ2-3 for the parts outside the CDR3, the full variable domain is GAGVSQSPSNKVTEKGKDVELRCDPISGHTALYWYRQSLGQGLEFLIYFQGNSAPDKSGLPSDRFSAERTGGSVSTLTIQRTQQEDSAVYLCASSERQARTDTQYFGPGTRLTVL.

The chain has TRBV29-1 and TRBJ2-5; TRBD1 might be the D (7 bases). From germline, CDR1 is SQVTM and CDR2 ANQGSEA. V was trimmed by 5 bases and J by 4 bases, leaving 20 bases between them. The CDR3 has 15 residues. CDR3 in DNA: TGCAGCGTTCGGAGGGCGACAGGGTTTGGAGAGACCCAGTACTTC. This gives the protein CSVRRATGFGETQYF.